Detailed here is one TCR beta chain. What antigen it recognizes has not been identified. No quality values exist for individual bases; no much larger clone is one base distant. CDR1 and CDR2 were assigned from the germline V gene (reference sequence) as SGHNT and YYREEE. At the junction V is shortened by 4 bases and J by 2 bases; bases outside the gene matches: 8. The CDR3 has 16 amino acids, counting the end cysteine and phenylalanine. The read is trimmed to its CDR3 DNA, 48 bases read in frame from base 1. Collaborating institutions collected whole blood in K2EDTA tubes following their own protocols. For TCRbeta analysis, collaborators shipped samples in one of three forms: frozen whole blood, isolated PBMCs, or DNA extracted from either of those sample types. These data come from a study of blood T cell repertoires in COVID-19 (dated by TCRdb to the early 2020s). Study-wide context: Samples from collaborators originated in the United States, Italy and Spain and spanned both the acute and convalescent phases of COVID-19. The prospective study material was composed of cDNA or gDNA derived from T cells, B-cell-depleted T cells, or PBMCs. Deeply sampled blood TCRbeta repertoires from subjects exposed to, actively infected with, or recovered from COVID-19 were included in the dataset. The repertoires were released in a freely available public database meant as a resource for research on the immune response to SARS-CoV-2. Samples were obtained from the ongoing ImmuneRACE study (first 160 participants) and from 1,000 to 1,500 subjects provided by 6 global collaborators. A de-identified subject ID, COVID-19 status, age in years and sex were almost always included in the sample metadata. HLA class I and class II types, where available, came from metadata supplied by the sample provider rather than from assay-based typing.

TCRbeta CDR3 regions were amplified from genomic DNA using the immunoSEQ Assay, a bias-controlled multiplex PCR. The study's own analysis went as follows. Nucleated cell counts per sample were estimated from amplification of reference gene primers within the assay. To quantify the absolute abundance of each unique TCRbeta CDR3 rearrangement, sequence reads were collapsed and filtered. For each sample, productive Simpson clonality was calculated as the square root of Simpson's diversity index over productive rearrangements. TCRdb provides this immuneACCESS table in a form limited to in-frame rearrangements. Some clones are lacking; in checked studies, under half of them reflect an unresolved V gene, and why the rest are absent is not known. The DNA was the basis for D and trimming; V, J and clone size are from that table. The sample has over 150,000 clones on record, around 86% of them singletons. The ten largest clonotypes hold less than 3% of the sample.

Beyond this particular receptor, the publication reports: The amount of clinical and demographic metadata varied by source and participant and was provided uncurated.

The chain is made from TRBV5-4 and TRBJ2-3; a stretch of 9 junction bases matches TRBD2. The receptor was isolated from a man aged 40-55 years with active or convalescent COVID-19. Sequenced material: peripheral blood. The bases are TGTGCCAGCAGCCCTAGGGGCGGGGGGGACACAGATACGCAGTATTTT. Protein translation: CASSPRGGGDTDTQYF.